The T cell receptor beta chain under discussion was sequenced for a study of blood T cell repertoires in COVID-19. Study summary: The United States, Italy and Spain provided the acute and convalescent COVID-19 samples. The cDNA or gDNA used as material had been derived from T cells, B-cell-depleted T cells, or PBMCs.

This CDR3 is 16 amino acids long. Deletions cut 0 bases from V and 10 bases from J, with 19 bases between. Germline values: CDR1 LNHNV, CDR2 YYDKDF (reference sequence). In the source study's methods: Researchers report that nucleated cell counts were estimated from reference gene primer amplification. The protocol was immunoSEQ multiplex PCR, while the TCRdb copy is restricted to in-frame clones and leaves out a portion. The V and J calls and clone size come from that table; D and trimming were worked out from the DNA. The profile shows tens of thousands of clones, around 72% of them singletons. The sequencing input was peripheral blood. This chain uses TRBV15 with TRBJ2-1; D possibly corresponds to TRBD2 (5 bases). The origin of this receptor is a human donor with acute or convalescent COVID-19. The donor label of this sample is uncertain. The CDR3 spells CATSRELASLVGEQFF. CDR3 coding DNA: TGTGCCACCAGCAGAGAACTTGCTAGCCTGGTGGGGGAGCAGTTCTTC.